This T cell receptor (beta chain) was documented in a study of monozygotic twins with inflammatory bowel disease. Study-level findings and limits: Nothing supported a single strong signal or clonotype that was associated with IBD. There were differing immunosuppressive treatments, which may have added variability to patient repertoires.

Notes on this clonotype: Its antigen is undetermined.

TCRdb re-called the 5' RACE reads and catalogs CDR3 proteins one per entry, DNA excluded. This sample's table reports about 450,000 distinct CDR3 sequences. The CDR3 contains 14 residues. Germline values: CDR1 MNHNY, CDR2 SVGAGI (reference sequence). Specimen: blood. The V and J genes are TRBV6-6 and TRBJ2-7; TCRdb reports TRBD1, a call that lacks DNA to check it against. The TCR sequence derives from a human donor with ulcerative colitis or Crohn's disease, or a healthy co-twin of an affected twin (not recorded which). This CDR3 reads CASRGQENSYEQYF.